One sample yielded the 28 T cell receptor beta chains listed below, sequenced in a study of tumor-infiltrating lymphocytes in primary liver carcinoma (dated by TCRdb to about 2017). Sequencing was performed on an Illumina HiSeq 2500. Using a constant-region primer and ProtoScript II reverse transcriptase, TCRbeta-specific cDNA was reverse-transcribed from roughly 460 ng total RNA. TCRbeta libraries were built with three nested multiplex PCR rounds, a slightly modified ARM-PCR procedure. The first two PCR rounds used multiplex TRBV1-TRBV30 forward primers with a Cbeta reverse primer, each for approximately 11 cycles. TCRdb reprocessing: public reads trimmed at Q25 with fastp, clones called with MiXCR, in-frame beta chains kept. Rows with one shared CDR3 protein collapse into an entry with the most common genes and DNA. The sample table records 25,000 or so distinct CDR3 sequences; 75% to 80% of these occur just once. Jointly, the top ten make up less than 40% of the sample.

Total RNA and DNA were co-extracted from around 20-30 mg of bulk tissue with the AllPrep DNA/RNA mini kit, without cell sorting. Sequenced sample: liver tumor tissue from sampling region 5. According to the study, the label for this sample's cell subset or site signals: tumor region T5, tumor centre. These receptors all come from a woman in her 30s with primary liver carcinoma and hepatitis B virus infection.

In the case of this clonotype: The conserved closing phenylalanine or tryptophan is absent in this CDR3, likely reflecting a read error. No DNA is shown, since the ends of the CDR3 on it are uncertain; the CDR3 is the one TCRdb lists. The J gene is TRBJ2-7, the V gene TRBV7-8. The CDR3 extends over 18 residues, inclusive of both ends. In germline, CDR1 is SGHVS, CDR2 FQNEAQ. The CDR3 reads CASSSGCGRTMSSYEKYL.

As to this clonotype: The junction differs from germline at one of its ends, possibly a read error. The V and J genes are TRBV5-1 and TRBJ1-1; tentatively, D is TRBD1 (6 bases). The CDR3 consists of 14 residues. Germline V CDR1 and CDR2: SGHRS, YFSETQ. The CDR3 region is CASSLTGGDTGAFF. The CDR3 DNA reads as TGCGCCAGCAGTTTGACCGGCGGGGACACTGGAGCTTTCTTT. Full variable domain (rest looked up from reference TRBV5-1 and TRBJ1-1): KAGVTQTPRYLIKTRGQQVTLSCSPISGHRSVSWYQQTPGQGLQFLFEYFSETQRNKGNFPGRFSGRQFSNSRSEMNVSTLELGDSALYLCASSLTGGDTGAFFGQGTRLTVV.

This clonotype occurred many times. This CDR3 is CASSYDRGNEQYF. DNA of the CDR3: TGTGCCAGCAGTTACGACAGGGGCAACGAGCAGTACTTC. The chain links TRBV6-5 to TRBJ2-7, with 8 bases lining up with TRBD1. The V gene end was trimmed by 2 bases and the J gene end by 5 bases; junction bases not matched to a gene: 2. Germline CDR1 reads MNHEY; CDR2 reads SVGAGI. The CDR3 has 13 residues.

Points on this clonotype: This is likely a read error, given that the CDR3 carries no conserved phenylalanine or tryptophan at its end. The DNA is omitted, as the CDR3 cannot be located on it reliably, and the CDR3 follows TCRdb's listing. The V and J genes are TRBV11-3 and TRBJ2-1; no DNA check was done on the table's D call, TRBD1. The CDR3 spans 13 residues, counting both ends. CDR1 SGHNT and CDR2 YENEEA come from the germline V gene. The CDR3 loop is CASSLDGNNERFL.

CDR3 sequence reads: CASSLSDAGARETQYF. CDR3 coding DNA: TGTGCCAGCAGCTTGTCCGACGCGGGAGCTCGAGAGACCCAGTACTTC. The rearrangement links TRBV5-4 to TRBJ2-5; 7 bases line up with TRBD2. Germline trimming cut 1 base from V and 4 bases from J; bases unmatched to any gene: 10. The CDR3 sequence is 16 residues long. CDR1 is SGHNT and CDR2 is YYREEE in the germline V gene (reference sequence).

The V call is TRBV29-1, the J call TRBJ1-2; D not certain. V gave up 4 bases and J gave up 13 bases, with 19 bases separating them. The CDR3 length is 12 residues. Germline CDR1 and CDR2: SQVTM and ANQGSEA. The CDR3 reads CSVVHLGGDCTF. In nucleotides, the CDR3 is TGCAGCGTTGTCCATTTGGGTGGCGACTGCACCTTC.

Concerning this clonotype itself: Lacking the conserved final phenylalanine or tryptophan, this CDR3 likely reflects a read error. Because the CDR3's place on the DNA is in doubt, the DNA is left out and the CDR3 is given as listed by TCRdb. The chain couples TRBV28 to TRBJ2-7; the table names TRBD2, a call not compared with the DNA. Germline CDR1 is MDHEN and CDR2 is SYDVKM. The CDR3 region is 11 residues in length, termini included. CDR3 region: CASSSASSLEY.

For this clonotype: This may be a read error: a much more frequent sequence differs by one nucleotide. V usage is TRBV4-1 and J usage is TRBJ2-7, with a tentative D call TRBD2 (5 bases). The CDR3 loop spans 12 amino acids. Looked up from germline, CDR1 is MGHRA and CDR2 is YSYEKL. CDR3 region: CASLAWSNERYF. CDR3 nucleotide sequence: TGCGCCAGCCTAGCATGGAGTAACGAGCGGTACTTC.

To note about this clonotype: The junction differs from germline at one of its ends, possibly a read error. The chain recombines TRBV12-3 or TRBV12-4 with TRBJ2-5; D perhaps matches TRBD2 (6 bases). This CDR3 has 15 residues. CDR3 protein: CASSTYPGSKETEHF. CDR3 bases: TGTGCCAGCAGCACCTACCCCGGGAGCAAAGAGACCGAGCACTTC.

Notes on this clonotype: Sequence at one end of the junction differs from germline and may be a read error. This sequence joins TRBV6-1 and TRBJ2-2; D is perhaps TRBD1 (6 bases). Germline CDR1 and CDR2: MNHNS and SASEGT. The CDR3 loop spans 19 amino acids. The CDR3 sequence is CTSSETLPRGAANTGELFF. The CDR3 region has the DNA TGTACCAGCAGCGAAACCCTTCCCAGGGGCGCCGCGAACACCGGGGAGCTGTTTTTT.

This clonotype was detected a few times. In this CDR3 the conserved last residue, phenylalanine or tryptophan, is missing, so a read error is likely. The chain carries TRBV4-3 and TRBJ1-2; D gene unclear. Germline V gene data show CDR1 as LGHNA and CDR2 as YSLEER. CDR3 length equals 14 residues. This chain's CDR3 is CASSAELEIYGYTL. The CDR3 coding sequence is TGCGCTAGCAGCGCTGAGTTGGAGATCTATGGTTACACCTTA.

V is TRBV6-5 and J is TRBJ1-6; possible D gene TRBD1, 5 bases. The CDR3 has 15 amino acids. Looked up from germline, CDR1 is MNHEY and CDR2 is SVGAGI. V was cut by 6 bases and J by 19 bases, with 28 bases left in between. The CDR3 is CASRERGAPLSPPHF. As DNA, the CDR3 is TGTGCCAGCAGGGAAAGGGGTGCCCCCCTTTCACCCCCACACTTT.

In regard to this clonotype: A read error may produce the germline difference seen at one junction end. The rearrangement uses TRBV7-9 and TRBJ1-2, with no clear D. There are 14 residues in the CDR3. Germline V gene data show CDR1 as SEHNR and CDR2 as FQNEAQ (reference sequence). In nucleotides, the CDR3 is TGTGCCAGCAGCCGCACGGTTCGAGACTATGGCAACACGTTC. It specifies CASSRTVRDYGNTF.

Of note for this clonotype: The CDR3 ends on some other residue instead of the conserved phenylalanine or tryptophan, so this is likely a read error. The gene calls are TRBV5-1 and TRBJ1-4; a weak D match, TRBD1 (5 bases). CDR1 SGHRS and CDR2 YFSETQ come from the germline V gene. Trimming removed 3 bases from V and 4 bases from J, with 10 bases in between. The CDR3 sequence is 14 residues long. CDR3 nucleotide sequence: TGCGCCAGCAGCTCCTGGGGCGGTAATGAAAAACTGTTTCTT. Translation gives CASSSWGGNEKLFL.

The chain employs TRBV6-2 or TRBV6-3 and TRBJ2-6; D remains unclear. Trimming removed 2 bases from V and 3 bases from J, with 8 bases in between. CDR1 MNHEY and CDR2 SVGEGT come from the germline V gene. There are 15 residues in the CDR3. Here the CDR3 reads CASSYSGHGANVLTF. CDR3 bases: TGTGCCAGCAGTTACAGTGGGCATGGGGCCAACGTCCTGACTTTC.

The chain is built from TRBV28 and TRBJ2-3, with no clear D. V was trimmed by 7 bases and J by 3 bases, leaving 17 bases between them. The CDR3 contains 15 residues. Germline assignment: CDR1 MDHEN and CDR2 SYDVKM. CDR3 DNA: TGTGCCAGCACTCGGACGAACTGGGTGACAGATACGCAGTATTTT. The encoded protein is CASTRTNWVTDTQYF.

V is TRBV4-1 and J is TRBJ2-2, with a weak D call TRBD2 (5 bases). This CDR3 spans 15 amino acids. Per germline, CDR1 MGHRA and CDR2 YSYEKL. With 0 bases removed from V and 9 bases from J, the gap between germline ends came to 14 bases. The CDR3: CASSQDPGAARELFF. CDR3 DNA: TGCGCCAGCAGCCAAGATCCAGGAGCGGCCAGGGAGCTGTTTTTT.

This clonotype occurred many times. This chain joins TRBV28 and TRBJ1-2; D is unresolved. Germline V gene data show CDR1 as MDHEN and CDR2 as SYDVKM. The CDR3 totals 14 residues. V gave up 2 bases and J gave up 3 bases, with 10 bases separating them. In DNA form, the CDR3 reads TGTGCCAGCAGTTTAGGGCGGGCGGACTATGGCTACACCTTC. It codes for CASSLGRADYGYTF.

To note about this clonotype: A junction end diverges from the germline sequence, so it may reflect a read error. V and J are TRBV28 and TRBJ2-7; possibly TRBD1 for D (6 bases). The germline gives CDR1 MDHEN, CDR2 SYDVKM. The CDR3 has 13 amino acids. The CDR3, as DNA: TGTGCCAGCAGTTTCTTACAGGGACACGAGCATTACTTC. Protein product: CASSFLQGHEHYF.

A word on this clonotype: Germline is not matched at one junction end, which may reflect a read error. The chain uses TRBV30 and TRBJ2-7; D may be TRBD2 (5 bases). The CDR3 covers 13 residues. Germline loops: CDR1 GTSNPN, CDR2 SVGIG (reference sequence). CDR3 region: CAWSESSVSEQYF. CDR3 DNA: TGTGCATGGAGTGAGAGTAGCGTCTCCGAGCAGTACTTC.

The chain is built from TRBV11-2 and TRBJ2-7; D is ambiguous. The germline CDR1 and CDR2 sequences are SGHAT and FQNNGV. This CDR3 comprises 17 residues. V shed 1 base and J shed 0 bases, with 16 bases lying between them. The CDR3 DNA follows: TGTGCCAGCAGCTTAGGAGGTACAGCTCTGAGCTCCTACGAGCAGTACTTC. Amino acids: CASSLGGTALSSYEQYF. The entire variable domain, with the rest obtained from reference TRBV11-2 and TRBJ2-7, is as follows: EAGVAQSPRYKIIEKRQSVAFWCNPISGHATLYWYQQILGQGPKLLIQFQNNGVVDDSQLPKDRFSAERLKGVDSTLKIQPAKLEDSAVYLCASSLGGTALSSYEQYFGPGTRLTVT.

As for this clonotype: One junction end disagrees with the germline gene, perhaps due to a read error. The chain combines TRBV11-3 with TRBJ2-5; tentative D call: TRBD2 (6 bases). The CDR3 runs to 18 residues. CDR1 and CDR2 from the germline V gene are SGHNT and YENEEA. CDR3: CASSPGDYSQGVRETQNF. The CDR3, as DNA: TGTGCCAGCAGCCCGGGGGATTATAGCCAGGGTGTGCGAGAGACCCAAAACTTC.

By its share, this clonotype is large. CDR3 DNA sequence: TGTGCCAGCAGCTCGGGTCGCGGTCGTACTATGAGCTCCTACGAGCAGTACTTC. This gives the protein CASSSGRGRTMSSYEQYF. The rearrangement joins TRBV7-8 to TRBJ2-7; D unresolved. Germline V CDR1 and CDR2: SGHVS, FQNEAQ. The ends were cut back, 4 bases at V and 0 bases at J, with 22 bases in the middle. The CDR3 loop spans 18 amino acids.

Only one count was recorded for this clonotype. This chain uses TRBV11-2 with TRBJ2-2, with no clear D. The CDR3 has 16 amino acids. Germline V gene sequence: CDR1 SGHAT, CDR2 FQNNGV. V shed 1 base and J shed 17 bases, with 26 bases lying between them. The CDR3 is CASSLAGFANISVLFF. The CDR3 bases are TGTGCCAGCAGCTTAGCTGGGTTCGCGAACATCAGTGTGCTATTTTTT.

In the case of this clonotype: It is likely a read error, because the conserved phenylalanine at the end of the CDR3 is missing. This rearrangement joins TRBV12-5 to TRBJ2-5; D perhaps matches TRBD2 (6 bases). Germline CDR1 is LGHNT and CDR2 is FRNRAP. The V gene lost 8 bases and the J gene lost 1 base, with 17 bases spanning the gap. The CDR3 consists of 15 residues. The DNA of the CDR3 is TGTGCTAGTCCGCCTCTCACTAGCAGCCAAGAGACCCAGTACCTC. Residues: CASPPLTSSQETQYL.

As regards this clonotype: Possible read error: a much larger clone is one base away. The V gene is TRBV9, the J gene TRBJ2-1, with D possibly matching TRBD2 (5 bases). The CDR3 totals 18 residues. Per germline, CDR1 SGDLS and CDR2 YYNGEE. The germline V and J ends were trimmed by 1 base and 3 bases, with 20 bases remaining between them. The CDR3 DNA reads TGTGCCAGCAGCGTAAACCCACTTCGGTGGACTGGCTACAATGAGCAGTTCTTC. Translated, it gives CASSVNPLRWTGYNEQFF. Drawing the rest from reference TRBV9 and TRBJ2-1, the complete variable domain is DSGVTQTPKHLITATGQRVTLRCSPRSGDLSVYWYQQSLDQGLQFLIQYYNGEERAKGNILERFSAQQFPDLHSELNLSSLELGDSALYFCASSVNPLRWTGYNEQFFGPGTRLTVL.

This clonotype was observed a handful of times. The chain employs TRBV12-3 or TRBV12-4 and TRBJ2-7; weak D call: TRBD2 (5 bases). The V gene lost 3 bases and the J gene lost 7 bases, with 16 bases spanning the gap. The CDR3 is 14 amino acids. CDR3 protein: CASSFEGLTVEQYF. The CDR3 nucleotides are TGTGCCAGCAGTTTCGAGGGCCTTACTGTGGAGCAGTACTTC.

As concerns this clonotype: The CDR3 does not end in the conserved phenylalanine or tryptophan, so this is likely a read error. The genes are TRBV6-1 and TRBJ2-7; the match to TRBD2 covers 8 bases. Per the germline V gene, CDR1 is MNHNS and CDR2 is SASEGT. The CDR3 is 15 residues long. CDR3 residues: CASCEMVAGNYEQYL. The CDR3 DNA follows: TGTGCCAGCTGTGAAATGGTAGCGGGAAACTACGAGCAGTACTTA.